These 19 T cell receptor beta chains share one sample of origin, sequenced in a study of beta chain features in type 1 diabetes. Whole-study results and caveats: When Type 1 diabetes patients were examined, their TCRB CDR3s proved moderately but significantly shorter in all four CD4+ subsets.

The antigens these receptors bind are not known. Expressed TCRB transcripts were sequenced, since all the RNA that had been isolated was reverse transcribed. Clones were sequenced by immunoSEQ multiplex PCR, and TCRdb holds only the in-frame ones, with some missing. The repertoire holds 600,000 or so clones, with roughly 12% as singletons. The sample consisted of naive CD4+ T cells from blood. Receptor source: a man younger than 45 with type 1 diabetes.

The gene calls are TRBV19 and TRBJ2-1; 8 bases agree with TRBD2. Trimming took 5 bases from V and 2 from J; bases not matched to a gene: 8. This CDR3 spans 16 amino acids. Germline-derived CDR1 and CDR2 are LNHDA and SQIVND (reference sequence). The CDR3 region is CASSLPGLGAYNEQFF. The CDR3 DNA follows: TGTGCCAGTAGTCTACCGGGACTAGGGGCCTACAATGAGCAGTTCTTC. The complete variable domain, with remaining parts taken from reference TRBV19 and TRBJ2-1, reads DGGITQSPKYLFRKEGQNVTLSCEQNLNHDAMYWYRQDPGQGLRLIYYSQIVNDFQKGDIAEGYSVSREKKESFPLTVTSAQKNPTAFYLCASSLPGLGAYNEQFFGPGTRLTVL.

The J gene is TRBJ2-7, the V gene TRBV7-9; D gene ambiguous. The CDR3 runs 15 residues. CDR1 is SEHNR, CDR2 FQNEAQ, per germline (reference sequence). V was clipped by 1 base and J by 5 bases, with 15 bases between them. Here the CDR3 reads CASSLVVGSVHEQYF. The CDR3 coding sequence is TGTGCCAGCAGCTTAGTTGTAGGTTCTGTCCACGAGCAGTACTTC.

This clone occurred a few times. The chain carries TRBV7-2 and TRBJ1-2; D may be TRBD1 (5 bases). Germline CDR1 SGHTA, CDR2 FQGNSA. V lost 5 bases and J 1 base, leaving 23 bases between the germline ends. The CDR3 extends over 18 amino acids. The CDR3 DNA reads as TGTGCCAGCAGCGGCCCTGATCCCGGAGTCAGGGATAACTATGGCTACACCTTC. Its protein is CASSGPDPGVRDNYGYTF. Full variable domain (rest looked up from reference TRBV7-2 and TRBJ1-2): GAGVSQSPSNKVTEKGKDVELRCDPISGHTALYWYRQSLGQGLEFLIYFQGNSAPDKSGLPSDRFSAERTGGSVSTLTIQRTQQEDSAVYLCASSGPDPGVRDNYGYTFGSGTRLTVV.

This clone has more than one count but fewer than ten. The genes are TRBV6-6 and TRBJ2-5; TRBD2 matches at 7 bases. The CDR3 extends over 15 amino acids. With 2 bases clipped from V and 4 bases from J, the junction kept 7 bases outside the gene matches. In germline, CDR1 is MNHNY, CDR2 SVGAGI (reference sequence). The chain's CDR3 is CASSYTLTSRETQYF. The CDR3 DNA is TGTGCCAGCAGTTACACCCTGACTAGCCGAGAGACCCAGTACTTC.

This clone turned up a few times. The chain joins TRBV7-9 to TRBJ2-4; D unresolved. Trimming stripped 5 bases from V and 6 bases from J, with 14 bases between. This CDR3 has 14 amino acids. Germline CDR1 reads SEHNR; CDR2 reads FQNEAQ (reference sequence). CDR3 in amino acids: CASSPEVLSNIQYF. CDR3 DNA: TGTGCCAGCAGCCCAGAGGTACTATCAAACATTCAGTACTTC.

This clone was seen a handful of times. This chain joins TRBV4-3 and TRBJ1-1; perhaps TRBD1 as D (5 bases). CDR1 and CDR2 from the germline V gene are LGHNA and YSLEER. Trimming pared 0 bases from V and 1 base from J, leaving 12 bases between. CDR3 length: 16 residues. CDR3 nucleotide sequence: TGCGCCAGCAGCCAAGATCAGGGTAGTTGGAACACTGAAGCTTTCTTT. Translating gives CASSQDQGSWNTEAFF.

This clone was detected only a few times. The chain links TRBV6-5 to TRBJ1-2; a weak D match, TRBD1 (5 bases). The CDR3 contains 15 residues. CDR1 and CDR2 (germline): MNHEY, SVGAGI. Trimming left V 2 bases short and J 4 bases short, with 14 bases between. CDR3 sequence reads: CASSYRPTETYGYTF. The CDR3 DNA follows: TGTGCCAGCAGTTACCGACCGACAGAAACCTATGGCTACACCTTC.

A remark on this clone: Other nucleotide sequences in the sample specify the same CDR3. The rearrangement uses TRBV5-1 and TRBJ2-3, with D uncertain. V was cut by 4 bases and J by 6 bases, with 6 bases left in between. The germline CDR1 and CDR2 sequences are SGHRS and YFSETQ. The CDR3 contains 11 residues. The chain's CDR3 is CASSLRDTQYF. The CDR3 coding sequence is TGCGCCAGCAGCCTACGCGATACGCAGTATTTT.

The chain combines TRBV15 with TRBJ1-2, with TRBD1 identical over 11 bases. Per the germline V gene, CDR1 is LNHNV and CDR2 is YYDKDF (reference sequence). This CDR3 region has 17 residues. The ends lost 3 bases at V and 7 bases at J; junction bases unmatched: 13. The CDR3 loop is CATSRSSQMGTGGGYTF. CDR3 nucleotide sequence: TGTGCCACCAGCAGGAGTTCCCAGATGGGGACAGGGGGTGGCTACACCTTC.

The rearrangement links TRBV30 to TRBJ2-3, with 8 nucleotides matching TRBD1. Losses at the gene ends were 5 bases for V and 5 bases for J; bases not matched to a gene: 15. This CDR3 is 16 amino acids long. The germline gives CDR1 GTSNPN, CDR2 SVGIG (reference sequence). In DNA, the CDR3 is TGTGCCTGGTCTCCCCGGGACAGGAAAGCGATAGATACGCAGTATTTT. Encoded protein: CAWSPRDRKAIDTQYF.

In DNA, the CDR3 is TGTGCCAGCTCACCCGGGACAGGTAACACCCAGCCCCAGCATTTT. Translating it yields CASSPGTGNTQPQHF. The rearrangement joins TRBV18 to TRBJ1-5, with 8 bases matching TRBD1. The CDR3 is made up of 15 amino acids. J gave up 7 bases and V 3 bases, and 8 bases lay outside the gene matches. Germline V CDR1 and CDR2: KGHSH, LQKENI.

The rearrangement joins TRBV7-2 to TRBJ2-1; D is perhaps TRBD1 (6 bases). Trimming removed 4 bases from V and 9 bases from J, with 19 bases in between. The CDR3 has 15 residues. Looked up from germline, CDR1 is SGHTA and CDR2 is FQGNSA. As DNA, the CDR3 is TGTGCCAGCAGCTCAGGGGTGGCAAGCCAGGGTGAGCAGTTCTTC. Encoded protein: CASSSGVASQGEQFF.

This clone was seen a handful of times. This chain links TRBV27 with TRBJ1-5; D call uncertain. CDR3 size: 13 residues. Per the germline V gene, CDR1 is MNHEY and CDR2 is SMNVEV (reference sequence). The V and J ends lost 5 bases and 2 bases respectively, with 7 bases between them. This chain's CDR3 is CASSHWGNQPQHF. In DNA, the CDR3 is TGTGCCAGCAGTCACTGGGGCAATCAGCCCCAGCATTTT.

The J gene is TRBJ1-2, the V gene TRBV11-2; D is undetermined. Trimming pared 5 bases from V and 4 bases from J, leaving 14 bases between. The CDR3 has 14 amino acids. Germline lookup yields CDR1 SGHAT and CDR2 FQNNGV. The CDR3, as DNA: TGTGCCAGCAGCCCAGAGGCCGTACGCTATGGCTACACCTTC. Translated: CASSPEAVRYGYTF.

This clone was counted a few times. The CDR3 spells CASLPRPMGTEAFF. CDR3 bases: TGTGCCAGTCTCCCCCGGCCCATGGGCACTGAAGCTTTCTTT. V usage is TRBV7-2 and J usage is TRBJ1-1; the D is unclear. The CDR3 is 14 residues long. The V gene's germline CDR1 is SGHTA and CDR2 FQGNSA. Trimming removed 9 bases from V and 4 bases from J, with 18 bases in between.

V usage is TRBV29-1 and J usage is TRBJ1-5, with 9 bases fitting TRBD1. Germline loops: CDR1 SQVTM, CDR2 ANQGSEA. With V trimmed by 5 bases and J by 5 bases, 1 base remained unmatched. The CDR3 has 12 residues. This CDR3 reads CSVRDRDQPQHF. The CDR3 coding sequence is TGCAGCGTTAGGGACAGGGATCAGCCCCAGCATTTT.

The chain joins TRBV2 to TRBJ1-2; maybe TRBD1 (5 bases). The CDR3 length is 13 residues. The germline CDR1 and CDR2 sequences are SNHLY and FYNNEI. V was shortened by 4 bases and J by 4 bases, with 10 bases between the two germline ends. Here the CDR3 DNA reads TGTGCCAGCAGTGGGGTGGGGGTCTATGGCTACACCTTC. This gives the protein CASSGVGVYGYTF.

The table lists this clone with a few counts. V is TRBV29-1 and J is TRBJ1-1; 7 nucleotides match TRBD1. The CDR3 is 14 amino acids. CDR1 SQVTM and CDR2 ANQGSEA come from the germline V gene. J gave up 1 base and V 6 bases, and 8 bases lay outside the gene matches. The CDR3 sequence is CSVTGIVRNTEAFF. CDR3 nucleotides: TGCAGCGTGACAGGGATAGTCAGGAACACTGAAGCTTTCTTT.

The chain couples TRBV5-1 to TRBJ1-2, with D possibly matching TRBD1 (5 bases). The length of the CDR3 is 13 residues. Germline V gene data show CDR1 as SGHRS and CDR2 as YFSETQ. The V end lost 1 base, the J end lost 6 bases, and 10 bases lay between the germline ends. The CDR3 region is CASSLNGDHGYTF. The CDR3 region has the DNA TGCGCCAGCAGCTTGAACGGGGACCATGGCTACACCTTC.